This T cell receptor beta chain was captured in a study of beta chain features in type 1 diabetes. Broader study findings: TCRB CDR3s were moderately but significantly shorter in Type 1 diabetes patients in all four CD4+ subsets. Short templates might get an advantage during PCR, and this would be equal in patients and controls. The question left open here concerned HLA type influencing TCRB rearrangement.

V lost 5 bases, J lost 0 bases, and 15 bases stayed unmatched. Germline lookup yields CDR1 KGHSH and CDR2 LQKENI. This CDR3 spans 19 amino acids. Reverse transcription of all isolated RNA meant that expressed TCRB transcripts were sequenced. TCRdb's copy holds only in-frame clones and misses some; the assay was immunoSEQ multiplex PCR. The table shows around 710,000 clones, with roughly an eighth occurring only once. About this clone: Its antigen is unknown.

This receptor was identified in a man aged 25 to 45 with type 1 diabetes. The source material was naive CD4+ T cells from blood. V gene TRBV18 combines with J gene TRBJ1-1; 10 nucleotides agree with TRBD1. The CDR3 loop is CASSKLRTGGLGMNTEAFF. CDR3 in DNA: TGTGCCAGCTCAAAACTTAGGACAGGGGGTCTAGGGATGAACACTGAAGCTTTCTTT.